This T cell receptor (beta chain) was recorded in a study of CD4 T cells in relation to SARS-CoV-2 and coronaviruses. This CDR3 spans 18 amino acids. Trimming stripped 2 bases from V and 1 base from J, with 20 bases between. Germline V CDR1 and CDR2: SGHTA, FQGNSA. To note about this clone: The antigen remains unidentified.

Profiled with immunoSEQ multiplex PCR; TCRdb holds only in-frame clones, not every one. The sample consists of over 35,000 clones, around four fifths of them appearing once. The chain couples TRBV7-2 to TRBJ1-1; weak D call: TRBD1 (6 bases). This receptor was obtained from an adult with COVID-19. Specimen: memory CD4+ T cells from PBMCs, cultured in vitro. The CDR3 coding sequence is TGTGCCAGCAGCTTAAAACCGGGGCCAGGGGCCAGGAACACTGAAGCTTTCTTT. It yields the protein CASSLKPGPGARNTEAFF.